A single TCR beta chain is shown here with its context. Under the authors' procedure: Reference gene primer amplification in the assay estimated nucleated cell counts. Assay: immunoSEQ multiplex PCR; the TCRdb copy retains only in-frame clones and omits some. V, J and clone size are taken as reported in that table, and D and trimming were inferred from the DNA itself. In the table there are 90,000 or so clones, around 83% of which are singletons. The sample comes from a study of blood T cell repertoires in COVID-19. Whole-study context: Spain, Italy and the United States supplied samples that represented acute and convalescent COVID-19. The analysed material was cDNA or gDNA that came from T cells, B-cell-depleted T cells, or PBMCs.

The TCR originated in a man between 60 and 75 years old with acute or convalescent COVID-19. Sequenced input: peripheral blood.

CDR3 DNA: TGTGCCATCAGTGATAGCGGGGGGCCCGGGGAGACCCAGTACTTC. It yields the protein CAISDSGGPGETQYF. The rearrangement links TRBV10-3 to TRBJ2-5; 10 bases are shared with TRBD2. V shed 3 bases and J 5 bases; nucleotides not matched to a gene: 6. Germline values: CDR1 ENHRY, CDR2 SYGVKD. CDR3 length equals 15 residues.